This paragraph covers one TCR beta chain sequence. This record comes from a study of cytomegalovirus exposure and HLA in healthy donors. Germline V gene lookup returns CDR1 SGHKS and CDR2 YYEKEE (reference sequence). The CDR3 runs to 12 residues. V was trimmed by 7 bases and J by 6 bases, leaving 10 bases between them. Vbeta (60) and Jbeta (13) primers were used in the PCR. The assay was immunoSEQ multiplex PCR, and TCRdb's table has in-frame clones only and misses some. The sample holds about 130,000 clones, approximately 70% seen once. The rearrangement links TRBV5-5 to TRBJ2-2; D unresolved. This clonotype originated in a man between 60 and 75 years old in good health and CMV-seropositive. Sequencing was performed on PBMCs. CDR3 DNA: TGTGCCAGCCAGATATCTTCCGGGGAGCTGTTTTTT. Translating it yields CASQISSGELFF.